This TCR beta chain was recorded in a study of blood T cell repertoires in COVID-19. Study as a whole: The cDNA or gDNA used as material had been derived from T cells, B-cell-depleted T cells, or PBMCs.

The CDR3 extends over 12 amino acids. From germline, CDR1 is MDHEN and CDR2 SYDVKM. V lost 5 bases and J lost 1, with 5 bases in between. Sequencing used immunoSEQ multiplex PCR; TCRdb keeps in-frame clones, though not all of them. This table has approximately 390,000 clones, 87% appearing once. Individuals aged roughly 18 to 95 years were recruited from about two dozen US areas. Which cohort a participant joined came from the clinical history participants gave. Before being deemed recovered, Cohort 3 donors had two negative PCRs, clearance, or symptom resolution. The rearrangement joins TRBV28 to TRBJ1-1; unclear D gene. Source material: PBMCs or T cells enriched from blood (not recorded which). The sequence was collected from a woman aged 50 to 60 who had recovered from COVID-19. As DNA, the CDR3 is TGTGCCAGCAGTGTCAGGAACACTGAAGCTTTCTTT. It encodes CASSVRNTEAFF.